The present entry profiles one T cell receptor (beta chain) with its context. The table lists this clonotype with many counts. It lacks a known antigen. No base quality values were provided; no much bigger clone lies one nucleotide off. CDR1 and CDR2, looked up from the germline V gene, are MNHNS and SASEGT. V is reduced by 6 bases and J by 8 bases, leaving a spacing of 19 bases between them. Counted from cysteine to phenylalanine, this CDR3 has 15 amino acids. Solely the CDR3 DNA is kept, with 45 bases framed from the first base. Stable Graves' hyperthyroidism was defined as the absence of progression to ophthalmopathy over 18 months of follow-up. Hyperthyroidism patients were newly diagnosed, had a disease duration of under 2 months, and were aged 18 to 65 years. The study excluded patients with uncontrolled infections, other autoimmune diseases, pregnancy or lactation. Diagnoses were based on clinical symptoms, serum thyroxine and TRAb, thyroid ultrasound and orbital computed tomography. PBMCs were separated from approximately 10 ml of fresh peripheral blood using Ficoll-Paque density gradient centrifugation. Total RNA was extracted with Trizol reagent, and quality was checked on an Agilent 2100 Bioanalyzer.

The sample belongs to a study of T cells in Graves' hyperthyroidism and ophthalmopathy (dated by TCRdb to the late 2010s). With regard to the full study: Peripheral blood was collected at initial diagnosis, before any treatment. To identify TCR V-J signatures that set the groups apart, the researchers used a discovery cohort of 100 patients, made up of under 45 with Graves' ophthalmopathy and about 55 with stable Graves' hyperthyroidism. An independent validation cohort of around 20 hyperthyroidism patients and approximately 16 patients who later progressed to ophthalmopathy tested prospective prediction of ophthalmopathy. The 100 discovery patients were randomly divided into training and test sets at a 7:3 ratio. In six Graves' hyperthyroidism patients, the study also compared T-cell repertoires from thyroid tissue with T-cell repertoires from blood. After sampling, hyperthyroidism patients received methimazole starting at 30 mg daily, and ophthalmopathy patients received high-dose intravenous methylprednisolone. According to the paper, TCR Vbeta CDR3 sequencing was carried out on some 130 peripheral blood samples, which came from some 41 ophthalmopathy, 75 to 80 hyperthyroidism and about 17 progressor patients. Broad study findings and their caveats: During validation, the model predicted progression to ophthalmopathy a median of around 6 months ahead of onset, with 60% to 71% sensitivity and around 72% specificity. Most expanded thyroid clonotypes (frequency above 0.001) were also detected in blood, suggesting blood repertoires may reflect thyroid immune responses. No statistical method was used to set the sample size in advance, and investigators knew the group allocation. Ophthalmopathy was separated from stable hyperthyroidism by a 13 V-J signature model, with 85% to 90% sensitivity and about 84% specificity obtained in cross-validation and 80%/75% obtained in testing.

TCR beta CDR3 regions were amplified from RNA transcripts. A first-round RT-PCR of the TCR CDR3 used the HTBI primer set with the Qiagen OneStep RT-PCR kit. A second multiplex PCR round built the libraries, followed by size selection and purification. Sequencing of the libraries was done on an Illumina HiSeq2000 using paired-end 100 bp reads. As for how the authors treated the data: Raw data were processed with SOAPnuke, discarding reads with adapters, uncalled bases, mean Phred below 15, or no exact constant-primer or identifier match. High-quality paired reads were merged with COPE v1.2.5, and unique nucleotide sequences were defined as clonotypes. MiTCR v1.1 was used to align the clonotypes against IMGT TRBV, TRBD and TRBJ reference segments. The analysis included only V-J combinations with a frequency above 0.0001, which together covered 99% to 99.2% of the repertoires. The TCS score was defined as F50 (clonal expansion) divided by E x V (chaos), with BLOSUM62-based TCRdist calculated between CDR3 peptides within each V-J. Welch's t-statistics and random forest reduced roughly 500 V-J features to 13, which were used in a naive Bayes classifier (R e1071). The public reads were run again by TCRdb, first through fastp at Q25 and then through MiXCR, and only productive beta chains were kept. Entries are consolidated by CDR3 protein sequence, retaining the most common genes and DNA. The V and J calls were not made by the authors but by TCRdb's processing. This sample holds about 740,000 distinct CDR3 sequences; around 13% were observed only once. The top ten clones comprise about a tenth of the sample.

The sequence links TRBV6-1 to TRBJ1-4, with TRBD1 as a weak D call on 5 bases. The sample taken for sequencing was blood. This TCR was recovered from a woman aged 18-29 years with Graves' hyperthyroidism. The CDR3 has the sequence CASSLQGLRGEKLFF. In nucleotides, the sequence is TGTGCCAGCAGCCTTCAGGGACTCCGCGGGGAAAAACTGTTTTTT.